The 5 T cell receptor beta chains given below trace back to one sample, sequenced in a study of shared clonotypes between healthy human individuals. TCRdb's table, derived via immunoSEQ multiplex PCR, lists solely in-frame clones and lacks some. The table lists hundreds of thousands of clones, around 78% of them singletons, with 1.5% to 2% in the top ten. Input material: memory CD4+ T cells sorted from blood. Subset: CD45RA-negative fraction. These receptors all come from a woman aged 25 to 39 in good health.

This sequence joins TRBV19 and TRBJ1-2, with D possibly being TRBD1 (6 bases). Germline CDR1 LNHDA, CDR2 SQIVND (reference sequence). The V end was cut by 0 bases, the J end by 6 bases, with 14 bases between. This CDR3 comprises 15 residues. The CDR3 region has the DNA TGTGCCAGTAGTATAGATCACAGGGCCGGGGATGGCTACACCTTC. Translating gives CASSIDHRAGDGYTF.

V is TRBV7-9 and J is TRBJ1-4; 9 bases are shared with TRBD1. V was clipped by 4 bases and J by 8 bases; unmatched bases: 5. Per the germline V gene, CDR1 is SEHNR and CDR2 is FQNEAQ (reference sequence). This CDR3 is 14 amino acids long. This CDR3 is CASSSDRGGEKLFF. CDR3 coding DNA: TGTGCCAGCAGCTCGGACAGGGGAGGCGAAAAACTGTTTTTT.

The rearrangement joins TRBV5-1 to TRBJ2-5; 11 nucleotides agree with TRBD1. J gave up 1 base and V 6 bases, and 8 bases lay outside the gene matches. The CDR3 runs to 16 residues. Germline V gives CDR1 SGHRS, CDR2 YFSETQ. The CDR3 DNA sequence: TGCGCCAGCACCCCATTTGGGACAGGGGGCCAAGAGACCCAGTACTTC. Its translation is CASTPFGTGGQETQYF. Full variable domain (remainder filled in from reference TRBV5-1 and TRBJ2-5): KAGVTQTPRYLIKTRGQQVTLSCSPISGHRSVSWYQQTPGQGLQFLFEYFSETQRNKGNFPGRFSGRQFSNSRSEMNVSTLELGDSALYLCASTPFGTGGQETQYFGPGTRLLVL.

CDR3 coding DNA: TGCGCCAGCAGCTTGGCGTGGCCAACAGATACGCAGTATTTT. It specifies CASSLAWPTDTQYF. V gene TRBV5-1 combines with J gene TRBJ2-3; D is uncertain. Germline CDR1 reads SGHRS; CDR2 reads YFSETQ. The CDR3 runs to 14 residues. V lost 0 bases, J lost 3 bases, and 8 bases lay in between.

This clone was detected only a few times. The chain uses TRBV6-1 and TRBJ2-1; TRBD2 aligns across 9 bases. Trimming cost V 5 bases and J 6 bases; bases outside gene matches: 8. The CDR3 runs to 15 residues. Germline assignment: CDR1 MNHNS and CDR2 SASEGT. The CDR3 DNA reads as TGTGCCAGCAGTCCGACTAGCGGAGCACGCAATGAGCAGTTCTTC. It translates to CASSPTSGARNEQFF.